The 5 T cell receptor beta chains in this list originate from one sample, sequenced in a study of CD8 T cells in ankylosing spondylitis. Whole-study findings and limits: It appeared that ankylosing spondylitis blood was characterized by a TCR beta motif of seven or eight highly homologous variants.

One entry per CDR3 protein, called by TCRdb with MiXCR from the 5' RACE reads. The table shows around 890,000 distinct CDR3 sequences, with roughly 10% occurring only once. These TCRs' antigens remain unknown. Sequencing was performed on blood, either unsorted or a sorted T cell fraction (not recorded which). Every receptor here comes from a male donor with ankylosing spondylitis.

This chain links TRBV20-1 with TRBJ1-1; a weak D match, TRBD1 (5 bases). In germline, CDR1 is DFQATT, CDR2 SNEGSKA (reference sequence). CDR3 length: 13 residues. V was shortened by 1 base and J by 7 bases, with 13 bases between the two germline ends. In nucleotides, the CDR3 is TGCAGTGCTAGAGTTCCACAGGTGAATGAAGCTTTCTTT. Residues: CSARVPQVNEAFF.

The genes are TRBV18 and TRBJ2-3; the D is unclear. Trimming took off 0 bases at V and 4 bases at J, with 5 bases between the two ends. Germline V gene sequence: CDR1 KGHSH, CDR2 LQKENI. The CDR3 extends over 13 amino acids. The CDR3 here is CASSPPYADTQYF. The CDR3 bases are TGTGCCAGCTCACCACCGTACGCAGATACGCAGTATTTT.

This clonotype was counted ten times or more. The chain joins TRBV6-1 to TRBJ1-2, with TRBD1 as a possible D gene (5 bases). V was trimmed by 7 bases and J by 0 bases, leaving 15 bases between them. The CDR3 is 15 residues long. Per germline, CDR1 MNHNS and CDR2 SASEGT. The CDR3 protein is CASTNPQGSNYGYTF. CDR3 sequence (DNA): TGTGCCAGCACCAACCCCCAGGGATCTAACTATGGCTACACCTTC.

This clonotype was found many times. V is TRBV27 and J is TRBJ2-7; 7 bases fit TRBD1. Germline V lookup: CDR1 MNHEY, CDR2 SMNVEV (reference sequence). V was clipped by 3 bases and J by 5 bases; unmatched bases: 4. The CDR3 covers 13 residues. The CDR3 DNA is TGTGCCAGCAGTTTCCGAACAGGGGACGAGCAGTACTTC. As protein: CASSFRTGDEQYF.

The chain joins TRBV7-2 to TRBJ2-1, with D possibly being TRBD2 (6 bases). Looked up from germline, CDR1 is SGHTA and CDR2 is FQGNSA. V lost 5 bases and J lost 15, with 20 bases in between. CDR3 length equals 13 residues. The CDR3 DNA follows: TGTGCCAGCAGCACAAGCCGGGACTCCCCTTGGTTCTTC. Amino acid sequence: CASSTSRDSPWFF.